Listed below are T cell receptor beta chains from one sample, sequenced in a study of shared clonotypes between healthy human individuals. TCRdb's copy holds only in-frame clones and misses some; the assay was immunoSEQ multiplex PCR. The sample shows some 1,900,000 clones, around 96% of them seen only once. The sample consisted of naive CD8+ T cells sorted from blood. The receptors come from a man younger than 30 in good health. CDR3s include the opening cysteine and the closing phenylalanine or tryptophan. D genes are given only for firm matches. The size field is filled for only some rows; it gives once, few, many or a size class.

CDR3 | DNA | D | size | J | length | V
CASSSRGVAKNIQYF | TGTGCCAGCAGCTCACGAGGGGTAGCCAAAAACATTCAGTACTTC | - | - | TRBJ2-4 | 15 | TRBV13
CASSDFGRVSDEQYF | TGTGCCAGCAGCGACTTCGGGAGGGTGAGCGACGAGCAGTACTTC | TRBD2 | - | TRBJ2-7 | 15 | TRBV9
CAWEPDGINSPLHF | TGTGCCTGGGAACCGGACGGGATTAATTCACCCCTCCACTTT | - | - | TRBJ1-6 | 14 | TRBV30
CASSPTEYSGNTIYF | TGTGCCAGCAGTCCGACAGAATACTCTGGAAACACCATATATTTT | - | - | TRBJ1-3 | 15 | TRBV6-5
CASSINDNEQFF | TGTGCCAGCAGTATTAATGACAATGAGCAGTTCTTC | - | - | TRBJ2-1 | 12 | TRBV27
CASSQDGDRAEADTQYF | TGCGCCAGCAGCCAAGATGGGGACAGGGCGGAAGCAGATACGCAGTATTTT | TRBD1 | - | TRBJ2-3 | 17 | TRBV4-3
CASSLATTGEDEQYF | TGTGCCAGCAGCTTAGCGACGACAGGGGAGGACGAGCAGTACTTC | TRBD1 | - | TRBJ2-7 | 15 | TRBV7-9
CASSLKLAGLGGTQYF | TGTGCCAGCAGTTTAAAACTAGCGGGGCTAGGGGGGACCCAGTACTTC | TRBD2 | - | TRBJ2-5 | 16 | TRBV28
CASSLGGGEAFF | TGTGCCAGCAGCCTCGGGGGGGGTGAAGCTTTCTTT | - | - | TRBJ1-1 | 12 | TRBV11-2
CASSLGDHPPTSFYGYTF | TGTGCCAGCAGCTTAGGGGACCATCCGCCGACCTCATTCTATGGCTACACCTTC | - | - | TRBJ1-2 | 18 | TRBV13
CASSPPSGGAGELFF | TGTGCCAGCAGCCCGCCCAGCGGGGGGGCCGGGGAGCTGTTTTTT | TRBD2 | - | TRBJ2-2 | 15 | TRBV13
CASRKIGTSGAETQYF | TGTGCCAGCAGGAAGATAGGGACTAGCGGGGCAGAGACCCAGTACTTC | TRBD2 | - | TRBJ2-5 | 16 | TRBV13
CASSLPAGGGYTGELFF | TGTGCCAGCAGTTTACCAGCGGGGGGCGGGTACACCGGGGAGCTGTTTTTT | TRBD2 | - | TRBJ2-2 | 17 | TRBV28
CASTLLRLNTEAFF | TGTGCCAGCACCCTCCTTCGGCTTAACACTGAAGCTTTCTTT | - | - | TRBJ1-1 | 14 | TRBV28
CASSLGIGEDTGELFF | TGTGCCAGCAGCTTGGGGATAGGGGAGGACACCGGGGAGCTGTTTTTT | - | - | TRBJ2-2 | 16 | TRBV5-8
CASSIWVSAVNSPLHF | TGTGCCAGTAGTATTTGGGTGTCAGCGGTAAATTCACCCCTCCACTTT | - | - | TRBJ1-6 | 16 | TRBV19
CASSLGGVPYEQYF | TGTGCCAGCAGTTTAGGGGGAGTCCCCTACGAGCAGTACTTC | - | - | TRBJ2-7 | 14 | TRBV27
CASSDTGFTQPQHF | TGTGCCAGCAGCGATACAGGGTTCACACAGCCCCAGCATTTT | - | - | TRBJ1-5 | 14 | TRBV2
CASSSPIFYEQYF | TGTGCCAGCAGTTCTCCTATCTTCTACGAGCAGTACTTC | - | - | TRBJ2-7 | 13 | TRBV6-1
CSVGTVGNQETQYF | TGCAGCGTAGGGACAGTGGGGAACCAAGAGACCCAGTACTTC | TRBD1 | - | TRBJ2-5 | 14 | TRBV29-1
CSVDGQNQPQHF | TGCAGCGTCGACGGTCAGAATCAGCCCCAGCATTTT | - | - | TRBJ1-5 | 12 | TRBV29-1
CASSQYRQGNEQFF | TGCGCCAGCAGCCAATACCGACAGGGCAATGAGCAGTTCTTC | TRBD1 | - | TRBJ2-1 | 14 | TRBV4-1
CASSLLQGETFYGYTF | TGTGCCAGCAGCTTACTACAGGGGGAGACTTTCTATGGCTACACCTTC | TRBD1 | - | TRBJ1-2 | 16 | TRBV7-9
CASSWGEGYGYTF | TGTGCCAGCAGTTGGGGGGAGGGCTATGGCTACACCTTC | - | - | TRBJ1-2 | 13 | TRBV27
CASSLRDPTYYGYTF | TGTGCCAGCAGTTTAAGGGACCCGACCTACTATGGCTACACCTTC | - | - | TRBJ1-2 | 15 | TRBV27
CASSPGGLRSPLHF | TGTGCCAGCAGCCCCGGAGGGCTGAGGTCACCCCTCCACTTT | - | - | TRBJ1-6 | 14 | TRBV5-5
CASSIDQVDTYNSPLHF | TGTGCCAGTAGTATAGATCAGGTGGACACTTATAATTCACCCCTCCACTTT | - | - | TRBJ1-6 | 17 | TRBV19
CASSALAGTYNEQFF | TGTGCCAGCAGCGCACTAGCGGGAACGTACAATGAGCAGTTCTTC | TRBD2 | once | TRBJ2-1 | 15 | TRBV7-2
CASSPDLILSQPQHF | TGTGCCAGCAGCCCCGACCTTATTTTAAGCCAGCCCCAGCATTTT | - | - | TRBJ1-5 | 15 | TRBV6-6
CASSLIVSGGAEETQYF | TGTGCCAGCAGTTTAATTGTTAGCGGGGGGGCCGAGGAGACCCAGTACTTC | TRBD2 | - | TRBJ2-5 | 17 | TRBV28
CSVEEGSNEKLFF | TGCAGCGTTGAAGAGGGGTCTAATGAAAAACTGTTTTTT | - | - | TRBJ1-4 | 13 | TRBV29-1
CASSPYGPQPQHF | TGTGCCAGCAGTCCCTACGGGCCTCAGCCCCAGCATTTT | - | - | TRBJ1-5 | 13 | TRBV6-6
CSVEKPDGYGYTF | TGCAGCGTTGAAAAGCCGGACGGTTACGGCTACACCTTC | - | - | TRBJ1-2 | 13 | TRBV29-1
CASSLWSDQPQHF | TGTGCCAGCAGTTTATGGTCCGATCAGCCCCAGCATTTT | - | once | TRBJ1-5 | 13 | TRBV27
CASSFPGQGAEAFF | TGTGCCAGCAGCTTCCCGGGACAGGGCGCTGAAGCTTTCTTT | TRBD1 | - | TRBJ1-1 | 14 | TRBV5-8
CASSQLAGELFF | TGTGCCAGCAGCCAGCTAGCCGGGGAGCTGTTTTTT | - | - | TRBJ2-2 | 12 | TRBV7-9
CASSLRGQGDSPLHF | TGTGCCAGCAGCCTTAGGGGACAGGGGGATTCACCCCTCCACTTT | TRBD1 | - | TRBJ1-6 | 15 | TRBV6-4
CAWGLDRNEKLFF | TGTGCCTGGGGCCTCGACCGAAATGAAAAACTGTTTTTT | - | - | TRBJ1-4 | 13 | TRBV30
CASSEAEQPPDGYTF | TGTGCCAGCAGTGAAGCGGAGCAACCCCCAGATGGCTACACCTTC | - | - | TRBJ1-2 | 15 | TRBV6-1
CAYTRGSEQYF | TGCGCCTATACCCGGGGGTCCGAGCAGTACTTC | - | - | TRBJ2-7 | 11 | TRBV5-1
CATNAKYGYTF | TGCGCCACCAACGCCAAGTATGGCTACACCTTC | - | few | TRBJ1-2 | 11 | TRBV10-2
CASSPAVGGSITDTQYF | TGTGCCAGCAGCCCCGCCGTAGGGGGCTCAATCACAGATACGCAGTATTTT | TRBD1 | - | TRBJ2-3 | 17 | TRBV7-9
CASSLGTGPRAFF | TGTGCCAGCAGCTTGGGGACAGGGCCTCGAGCTTTCTTT | TRBD1 | - | TRBJ1-1 | 13 | TRBV13
CASSSRQDPLNDGYTF | TGTGCCAGCAGTTCCCGACAGGACCCCCTCAACGATGGCTACACCTTC | - | - | TRBJ1-2 | 16 | TRBV5-6
CASSLGGQSWEQFF | TGCGCCAGCAGCCTCGGGGGACAGTCGTGGGAGCAGTTCTTC | - | - | TRBJ2-1 | 14 | TRBV4-1
CAISEEGPSGNTIYF | TGTGCCATCAGTGAGGAAGGTCCTTCTGGAAACACCATATATTTT | - | - | TRBJ1-3 | 15 | TRBV10-3
CSVGRESSYEQYF | TGCAGCGTTGGAAGGGAGAGCTCCTACGAGCAGTACTTC | - | - | TRBJ2-7 | 13 | TRBV29-1
CASERAEQFF | TGTGCCAGCGAGAGAGCAGAGCAGTTCTTC | - | - | TRBJ2-1 | 10 | TRBV2
CASSLVTDSPHEQFF | TGTGCCAGCAGCTTGGTGACGGACAGCCCCCATGAGCAGTTCTTC | - | - | TRBJ2-1 | 15 | TRBV5-6
CASSVTVGGEQYF | TGTGCCAGCAGCGTAACGGTCGGGGGCGAGCAGTACTTC | - | - | TRBJ2-7 | 13 | TRBV9
CASSSGGAGDTQYF | TGTGCCAGCAGTAGCGGGGGGGCCGGAGATACGCAGTATTTT | TRBD2 | once | TRBJ2-3 | 14 | TRBV6-5
CSVVHTEAFF | TGCAGCGTTGTTCACACTGAAGCTTTCTTT | - | - | TRBJ1-1 | 10 | TRBV29-1
CASSGSSQETQYF | TGTGCCAGCAGCGGTTCCTCCCAAGAGACCCAGTACTTC | - | - | TRBJ2-5 | 13 | TRBV5-4
CAWSPSVSPLHF | TGTGCCTGGAGTCCATCAGTTTCACCCCTCCACTTT | - | - | TRBJ1-6 | 12 | TRBV30
CASSHTVGDTQYF | TGTGCCAGCAGCCACACAGTCGGAGATACGCAGTATTTT | - | - | TRBJ2-3 | 13 | TRBV14
CASSLSASGSPGETQYF | TGTGCCAGCAGCTTATCGGCTAGCGGGAGCCCGGGAGAGACCCAGTACTTC | TRBD2 | - | TRBJ2-5 | 17 | TRBV7-9
CASSIPGGYNEQFF | TGTGCCAGTAGTATCCCGGGCGGCTACAATGAGCAGTTCTTC | - | - | TRBJ2-1 | 14 | TRBV19
CASSENLSRNGYTF | TGTGCCAGCAGTGAAAATTTGAGCAGAAATGGCTACACCTTC | - | - | TRBJ1-2 | 14 | TRBV6-1